The entry below gives a single TCR beta chain sequence along with its context. What it binds is not known. These data are taken from a study of cytomegalovirus exposure and HLA in healthy donors. Points from the study as a whole: In a later analysis, parvovirus B19, influenza, CMV and Epstein-Barr virus appeared linked to several top co-occurrence clusters. Later analysis associated a missense DCLRE1C variant with TCR beta V- and J-gene trimming.

This PCR relied on a set of 60 Vbeta primers and 13 Jbeta primers. Method: immunoSEQ multiplex PCR; TCRdb's copy keeps in-frame clones and lacks some. The table lists 55,000 to 85,000 clones. The CDR3 is 16 amino acids. Germline V gene sequence: CDR1 KGHSH, CDR2 LQKENI. Trimming cost V 4 bases and J 7 bases; bases outside gene matches: 8. The TCR was taken from a female donor in good health and CMV-seropositive. The J gene is TRBJ2-2, the V gene TRBV18; 11 nucleotides agree with TRBD2. Sequenced material: PBMCs. The CDR3 region has the DNA TGTGCCAGCTCACTACTAGCGGGAGCATCAATCGGGGAGCTGTTTTTT. Its translation is CASSLLAGASIGELFF.